The entry that follows covers one T cell receptor (beta chain) sequence. Its antigen is as yet unknown. The sample comes from a study of CD8 T cells in ankylosing spondylitis. This CDR3 has 14 amino acids. V was shortened by 8 bases and J by 0 bases, with 14 bases between the two germline ends. Germline V gives CDR1 SGHRS, CDR2 YFSETQ. In making TCR beta libraries, quantitative 5'-RACE with molecular barcodes was used. From the 5' RACE reads, TCRdb called clonotypes with MiXCR, one entry per CDR3 protein. Found here are 390,000 or so distinct CDR3 sequences, 20% to 25% of them singletons; the top ten hold about 16%. Findings of the study overall: Disease-associated clonotypes exhibited CD8+ identity and were relatively infrequent in peripheral blood. Earlier literature documents some of the motif variants in reactive arthritis synovial fluid and blood. Apparently characteristic of ankylosing spondylitis blood was a TCR beta motif (roughly eight highly homologous variants). The clones that were linked to disease were reported to be significantly enriched in matched synovial fluid samples from ankylosing spondylitis patients.

The material sequenced was blood, either unsorted or a sorted T cell fraction (not recorded which). The V call is TRBV5-1, the J call TRBJ1-1; D gene uncertain. The sequence derives from a male donor with ankylosing spondylitis. The CDR3 sequence: CASNGPEMNTEAFF. Here the CDR3 DNA reads TGCGCCAGTAACGGTCCGGAGATGAACACTGAAGCTTTCTTT.